Each of the 22 T cell receptor beta chains below was sequenced from the same sample in a study of STAT5B mutations in CD4+ large granular lymphocyte leukemia (dated by TCRdb to between 2021 and 2022). Receptor libraries were prepared by the immunoSEQ multiplex PCR assay. The table comes from immuneACCESS by way of TCRdb, which keeps in-frame sequences with V and J called. Part of the clones is missing from these tables; in studies checked, under half for an unresolved V gene and the rest for unknown reasons. Recorded for this sample are around 4,200 clones; about four fifths of them occurred a single time. The ten top clones hold around 70% of the sample. Input material: PBMCs. The receptors were gathered from a man in his sixties with CD4+ T-cell large granular lymphocyte leukemia.

This clone was detected once. V and J are TRBV9 and TRBJ1-1; 7 nucleotides match TRBD1. The junction had 22 bases not matched to a gene; V was cut back by 4 bases and J by 10 bases. Germline CDR1 reads SGDLS; CDR2 reads YYNGEE. The CDR3 covers 17 residues. The CDR3 loop reads CASSPAGGTETHWGAFF. The CDR3 DNA reads TGTGCCAGCAGCCCAGCGGGGGGGACAGAAACACACTGGGGAGCTTTCTTT.

The J gene is TRBJ1-5, the V gene TRBV19; TRBD1 might be the D (6 bases). Trimming cost V 5 bases and J 5 bases, with 19 bases left between them. CDR3 size: 16 residues. Germline loops: CDR1 LNHDA, CDR2 SQIVND (reference sequence). CDR3 loop: CASSPPITTGYQPQHF. The CDR3 nucleotides read TGTGCCAGTAGTCCCCCTATTACGACAGGCTATCAGCCCCAGCATTTT. The full variable domain, its missing parts supplied by reference TRBV19 and TRBJ1-5, is DGGITQSPKYLFRKEGQNVTLSCEQNLNHDAMYWYRQDPGQGLRLIYYSQIVNDFQKGDIAEGYSVSREKKESFPLTVTSAQKNPTAFYLCASSPPITTGYQPQHFGDGTRLSIL.

CDR3 nucleotide sequence: TGTGCCAGTAGTACGGACAGTTTCACTGAAGCTTTCTTT. It yields the protein CASSTDSFTEAFF. The chain recombines TRBV19 with TRBJ1-1; perhaps TRBD1 as D (6 bases). Between the trimmed V and J ends, which lost 4 bases and 4 bases, there was a span of 10 bases. Germline lookup yields CDR1 LNHDA and CDR2 SQIVND (reference sequence). CDR3 length: 13 amino acids.

This clone was observed a handful of times. V and J are TRBV27 and TRBJ2-7; either TRBD1 or TRBD2 may supply D (6 bases each). CDR3 length: 16 residues. Germline V lookup: CDR1 MNHEY, CDR2 SMNVEV (reference sequence). V gave up 5 bases and J gave up 3 bases, with 20 bases separating them. Here the CDR3 DNA reads TGTGCCAGCAGTGCTCTGGGGGCGGACTACGGCTACGAGCAGTACTTC. Amino acid sequence: CASSALGADYGYEQYF.

The chain recombines TRBV2 with TRBJ2-7; possibly TRBD1 for D (6 bases). The CDR3 runs to 15 residues. The germline gives CDR1 SNHLY, CDR2 FYNNEI. V shed 2 bases and J shed 0 bases, with 11 bases lying between them. CDR3 loop: CASSEHRDNSYEQYF. Here the CDR3 DNA reads TGTGCCAGCAGTGAACACCGGGACAACTCCTACGAGCAGTACTTC.

V usage is TRBV5-1 and J usage is TRBJ2-7, with TRBD1 identical over 10 bases. The germline gives CDR1 SGHRS, CDR2 YFSETQ. The CDR3 loop spans 15 amino acids. The junction had 5 bases not matched to a gene; V was cut back by 2 bases and J by 3 bases. The CDR3 coding sequence is TGCGCCAGCAGCTTCCGGACAGGGGGGTTCTACGAGCAGTACTTC. Protein product: CASSFRTGGFYEQYF. Using reference TRBV5-1 and TRBJ2-7 for the parts outside the CDR3, the full variable domain is KAGVTQTPRYLIKTRGQQVTLSCSPISGHRSVSWYQQTPGQGLQFLFEYFSETQRNKGNFPGRFSGRQFSNSRSEMNVSTLELGDSALYLCASSFRTGGFYEQYFGPGTRLTVT.

This clone was recorded only once. The rearrangement joins TRBV7-8 to TRBJ2-5; 8 nucleotides agree with TRBD2. CDR1 and CDR2 from the germline V gene are SGHVS and FQNEAQ. J gave up 4 bases and V 7 bases, and 5 bases lay outside the gene matches. CDR3 length: 13 residues. The CDR3 reads CASTRGGGETQYF. CDR3 bases: TGTGCCAGCACCCGGGGGGGCGGAGAGACCCAGTACTTC. Variable domain in full (rest from reference TRBV7-8 and TRBJ2-5): GAGVSQSPRYKVAKRGQDVALRCDPISGHVSLFWYQQALGQGPEFLTYFQNEAQLDKSGLPSDRFFAERPEGSVSTLKIQRTQQEDSAVYLCASTRGGGETQYFGPGTRLLVL.

The genes are TRBV11-3 and TRBJ2-2, with a weak D call TRBD2 (5 bases). This CDR3 spans 16 amino acids. CDR1 is SGHNT, CDR2 YENEEA, per germline. V gave up 5 bases and J gave up 7 bases, with 20 bases separating them. CDR3 sequence: CASSPSAGRLGGELFF. CDR3 in DNA: TGTGCCAGCAGCCCTTCGGCGGGTCGTTTGGGCGGGGAGCTGTTTTTT. Together with reference TRBV11-3 and TRBJ2-2, the CDR3 gives the full variable domain: EAGVVQSPRYKIIEKKQPVAFWCNPISGHNTLYWYLQNLGQGPELLIRYENEEAVDDSQLPKDRFSAERLKGVDSTLKIQPAELGDSAVYLCASSPSAGRLGGELFFGEGSRLTVL.

The chain joins TRBV5-4 to TRBJ2-7, with TRBD1 matching over 8 bases. Germline lookup yields CDR1 SGHNT and CDR2 YYREEE (reference sequence). V shed 6 bases and J 3 bases; nucleotides not matched to a gene: 8. The CDR3 runs 14 residues. CDR3 DNA: TGTGCCAGCACCCTGGGGACAGGAGTCTACGAGCAGTACTTC. Its protein is CASTLGTGVYEQYF.

For the CDR3, the DNA is TGCAGCGTGGTAACAGGGTCCCATGCTTTCTTT. It yields the protein CSVVTGSHAFF. The gene calls are TRBV29-1 and TRBJ1-1, with TRBD1 as a possible D gene (6 bases). The germline V and J ends were trimmed by 6 bases and 11 bases, with 16 bases remaining between them. Germline V lookup: CDR1 SQVTM, CDR2 ANQGSEA. The CDR3 spans 11 residues.

The V call is TRBV6-6, the J call TRBJ2-5; tentatively, D is TRBD1 (6 bases). The germline V and J ends were trimmed by 4 bases and 1 base, with 10 bases remaining between them. Germline CDR1 and CDR2: MNHNY and SVGAGI (reference sequence). This CDR3 is built from 14 residues. The CDR3 DNA reads TGTGCCAGCAGTTCCATGGACAGCCAAGAGACCCAGTACTTC. Protein: CASSSMDSQETQYF.

This chain connects TRBV6-1 to TRBJ2-5; possibly TRBD1 or TRBD2 for D (5 bases each). The CDR3 has 15 residues. CDR1 and CDR2 from the germline V gene are MNHNS and SASEGT. V dropped 3 bases and J dropped 5 bases, with 16 bases sitting between them. As DNA, the CDR3 is TGTGCCAGCAGTGAGGGGGACCACGAAGCGGAGACCCAGTACTTC. This sequence encodes CASSEGDHEAETQYF.

CDR3 sequence: CASSQGASGANVLTF. The CDR3 DNA follows: TGTGCCAGCAGCCAGGGGGCTTCTGGGGCCAACGTCCTGACTTTC. The rearrangement links TRBV11-2 to TRBJ2-6, with 8 bases fitting TRBD1. J was trimmed by 1 base and V by 5 bases; bases with no gene match: 1. The CDR3 covers 15 residues. The germline gives CDR1 SGHAT, CDR2 FQNNGV.

This clone has just one count. The rearrangement uses TRBV13 and TRBJ2-7, with TRBD1 identical over 8 bases. This CDR3 is built from 15 residues. CDR1 is PRHDT, CDR2 FYEKMQ, per germline (reference sequence). The junction had 4 bases not matched to a gene; V was cut back by 2 bases and J by 1 base. CDR3 DNA sequence: TGTGCCAGCAGCTTATTAGGGACAGGTTCCTACGAGCAGTACTTC. This translates into CASSLLGTGSYEQYF.

The chain combines TRBV27 with TRBJ1-2; perhaps TRBD1 as D (6 bases). From germline, CDR1 is MNHEY and CDR2 SMNVEV (reference sequence). The CDR3 extends over 18 amino acids. V lost 0 bases to trimming and J lost 4 bases, with 21 bases between them. The CDR3 DNA sequence: TGTGCCAGCAGTTTATCATCAAGGGGGAAGGGACTCTTCTATGGCTACACCTTC. Its protein product is CASSLSSRGKGLFYGYTF.

The chain employs TRBV15 and TRBJ2-7; D is possibly TRBD1 (7 bases). The V end lost 0 bases, the J end lost 4 bases, and 10 bases lay between the germline ends. Per the germline V gene, CDR1 is LNHNV and CDR2 is YYDKDF (reference sequence). This CDR3 is built from 14 residues. The CDR3 DNA sequence: TGTGCCACCAGCAGAGACAGGGGGAGGTACGAGCAGTACTTC. This sequence encodes CATSRDRGRYEQYF.

CDR3 in amino acids: CASSLGDSSYEQYF. The DNA for the CDR3 is TGTGCCAGCAGCCTAGGGGACAGCTCCTACGAGCAGTACTTC. V usage is TRBV7-8 and J usage is TRBJ2-7; 7 bases agree with TRBD1. Germline-derived CDR1 and CDR2 are SGHVS and FQNEAQ. The V segment lost 5 bases and the J segment 0 bases; nucleotides outside the gene matches: 4. This CDR3 is built from 14 residues.

Comments on this clone: Other DNA sequences from this sample encode an identical CDR3 as well. The chain employs TRBV13 and TRBJ2-1; 8 nucleotides agree with TRBD2. Trimming cost V 5 bases and J 1 base; bases outside gene matches: 1. This CDR3 comprises 14 residues. Germline V gene sequence: CDR1 PRHDT, CDR2 FYEKMQ (reference sequence). The DNA of the CDR3 is TGTGCCAGCAGCCTAGCGGGTTCCTACAATGAGCAGTTCTTC. Translated, it gives CASSLAGSYNEQFF.

The chain combines TRBV12-5 with TRBJ2-5; no reliable D call. Trimming took off 6 bases at V and 1 base at J, with 6 bases between the two ends. CDR1 is LGHNT and CDR2 is FRNRAP in the germline V gene. The CDR3 has 12 amino acids. The CDR3 spells CASGPGQETQYF. The CDR3 DNA reads as TGTGCTAGTGGCCCCGGCCAAGAGACCCAGTACTTC.

The DNA of the CDR3 is TGTGCTAGTGGTTCCGCATTAACGGCTTTCTTT. Translating it yields CASGSALTAFF. The rearrangement links TRBV12-5 to TRBJ1-1; the D is unclear. The CDR3 extends over 11 amino acids. The V gene lost 4 bases and the J gene lost 11 bases, with 11 bases spanning the gap. The V gene's germline CDR1 is LGHNT and CDR2 FRNRAP. Filled out from reference TRBV12-5 and TRBJ1-1, the complete variable domain reads DARVTQTPRHKVTEMGQEVTMRCQPILGHNTVFWYRQTMMQGLELLAYFRNRAPLDDSGMPKDRFSAEMPDATLATLKIQPSEPRDSAVYFCASGSALTAFFGQGTRLTVV.

CDR3 in amino acids: CASSYGSGLTYEQYF. DNA for the CDR3: TGTGCCAGCAGTTACGGCTCAGGGTTAACCTACGAGCAGTACTTC. The chain carries TRBV6-5 and TRBJ2-7; a weak D match, TRBD1 (5 bases). The CDR3 has 15 residues. V was clipped by 2 bases and J by 2 bases, with 13 bases between them. Germline CDR1 and CDR2: MNHEY and SVGAGI.

The rearrangement joins TRBV6-4 to TRBJ1-1, with unresolved D. Trimming took 3 bases from V and 1 from J, leaving 6 bases between them. The CDR3 is made up of 13 amino acids. Germline loops: CDR1 MRHNA, CDR2 SNTAGT. This chain's CDR3 is CASSEEGNTEAFF. The CDR3 nucleotides read TGTGCCAGCAGTGAAGAGGGGAACACTGAAGCTTTCTTT.